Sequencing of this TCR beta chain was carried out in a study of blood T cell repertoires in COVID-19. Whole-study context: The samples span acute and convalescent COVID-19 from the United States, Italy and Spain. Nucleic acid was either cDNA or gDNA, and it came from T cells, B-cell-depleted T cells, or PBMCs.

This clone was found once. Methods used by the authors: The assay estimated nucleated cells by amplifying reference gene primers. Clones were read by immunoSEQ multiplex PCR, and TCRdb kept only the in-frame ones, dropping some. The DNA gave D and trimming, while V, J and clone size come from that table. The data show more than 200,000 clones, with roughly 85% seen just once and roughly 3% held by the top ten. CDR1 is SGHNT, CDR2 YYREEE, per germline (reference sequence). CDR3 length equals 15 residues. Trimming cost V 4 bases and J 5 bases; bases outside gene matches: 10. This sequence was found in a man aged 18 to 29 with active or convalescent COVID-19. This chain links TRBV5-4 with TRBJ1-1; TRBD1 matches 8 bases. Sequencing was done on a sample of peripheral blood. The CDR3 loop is CASSPRGQGRTEAFF. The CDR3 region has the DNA TGTGCCAGCAGCCCCAGGGGGCAGGGGAGGACTGAAGCTTTCTTT.